This T cell receptor beta chain was sequenced in a study of Ad26.COV2.S vaccination and SARS-CoV-2 variants. Study details: Vaccine-arm donor from the placebo-controlled COV1001 Ad26.COV2.S trial. Ad26.COV2.S, an intramuscular injection, was given once or twice 56 days apart.

Produced via immunoSEQ multiplex PCR; TCRdb's table is partial and in-frame only. This table holds around 450,000 clones, roughly 88% found once. Sample treatment: about 20 received Ad26.COV2.S at low or high dose, single or two shots; 5 received placebo; per-sample allocation not given. Repertoires come from day 63 after the first vaccine or placebo injection. Vaccination employed an Ad26 vector expressing the Wuhan-strain SARS-CoV-2 spike. As to this clone: Its specificity is unknown.

The germline gives CDR1 MGHRA, CDR2 YSYEKL. This CDR3 contains 17 residues. The ends lost 0 bases at V and 8 bases at J; junction bases unmatched: 9. Overall study results and limits: Substantial response breadth was reportedly seen for spike-specific CD8+ and CD4+ T cells after vaccination.

The sample in question was peripheral blood, obtained in a trial of Ad26.COV2.S vaccine versus placebo. The rearrangement links TRBV4-1 to TRBJ2-2, with 10 bases fitting TRBD2. This TCR was recovered from a person between 18 and 60 years old who received the Ad26.COV2.S COVID-19 vaccine or a placebo. The CDR3, as DNA: TGCGCCAGCAGCCAAGAATCGGTAGCGGGAGGTTCAGGGGAGCTGTTTTTT. Residues: CASSQESVAGGSGELFF.